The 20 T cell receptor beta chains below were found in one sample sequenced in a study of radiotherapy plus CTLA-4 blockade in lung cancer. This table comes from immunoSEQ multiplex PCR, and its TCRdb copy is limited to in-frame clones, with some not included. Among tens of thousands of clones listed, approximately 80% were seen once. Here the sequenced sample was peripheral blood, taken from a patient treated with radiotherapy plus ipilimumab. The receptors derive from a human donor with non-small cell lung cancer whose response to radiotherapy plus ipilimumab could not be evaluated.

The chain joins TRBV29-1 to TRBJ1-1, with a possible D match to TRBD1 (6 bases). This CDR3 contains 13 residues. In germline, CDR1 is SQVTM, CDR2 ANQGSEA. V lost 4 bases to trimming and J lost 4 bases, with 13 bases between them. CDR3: CSVAGRGGTEAFF. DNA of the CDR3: TGCAGCGTTGCCGGCAGGGGCGGCACTGAAGCTTTCTTT.

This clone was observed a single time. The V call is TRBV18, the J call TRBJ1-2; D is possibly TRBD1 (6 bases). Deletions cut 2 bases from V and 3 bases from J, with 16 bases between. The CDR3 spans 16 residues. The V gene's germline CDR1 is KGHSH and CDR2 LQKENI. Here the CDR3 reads CASSPGRGANDYGYTF. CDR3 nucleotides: TGTGCCAGCTCACCAGGTCGGGGGGCGAACGACTATGGCTACACCTTC. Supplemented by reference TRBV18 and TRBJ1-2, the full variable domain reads NAGVMQNPRHLVRRRGQEARLRCSPMKGHSHVYWYRQLPEEGLKFMVYLQKENIIDESGMPKERFSAEFPKEGPSILRIQQVVRGDSAAYFCASSPGRGANDYGYTFGSGTRLTVV.

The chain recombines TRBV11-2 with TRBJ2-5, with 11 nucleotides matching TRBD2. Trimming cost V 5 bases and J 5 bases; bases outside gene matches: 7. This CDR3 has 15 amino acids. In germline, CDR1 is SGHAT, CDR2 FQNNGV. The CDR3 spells CASSLAGGREETQYF. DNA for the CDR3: TGTGCCAGCAGCCTAGCGGGGGGCCGAGAGGAGACCCAGTACTTC.

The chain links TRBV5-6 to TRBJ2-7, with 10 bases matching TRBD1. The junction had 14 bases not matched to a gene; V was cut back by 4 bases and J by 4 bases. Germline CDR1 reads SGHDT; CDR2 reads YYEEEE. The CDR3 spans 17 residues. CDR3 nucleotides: TGTGCCAGCAGCCCGACCCGCCTCCGGGACAGGGGTTACGAGCAGTACTTC. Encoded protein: CASSPTRLRDRGYEQYF.

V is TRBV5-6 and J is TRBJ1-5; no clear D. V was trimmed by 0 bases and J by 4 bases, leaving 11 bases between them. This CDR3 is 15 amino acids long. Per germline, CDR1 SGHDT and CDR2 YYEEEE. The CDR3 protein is CASSLGTGKNQPQHF. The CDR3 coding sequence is TGTGCCAGCAGCTTGGGAACGGGAAAAAATCAGCCCCAGCATTTT. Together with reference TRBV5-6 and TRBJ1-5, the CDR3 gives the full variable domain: DAGVTQSPTHLIKTRGQQVTLRCSPKSGHDTVSWYQQALGQGPQFIFQYYEEEERQRGNFPDRFSGHQFPNYSSELNVNALLLGDSALYLCASSLGTGKNQPQHFGDGTRLSIL.

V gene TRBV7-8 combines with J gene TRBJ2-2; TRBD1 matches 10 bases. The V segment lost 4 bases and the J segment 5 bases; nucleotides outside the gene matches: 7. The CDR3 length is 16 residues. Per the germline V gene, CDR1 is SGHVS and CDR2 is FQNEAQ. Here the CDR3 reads CASSSLGQGRTGELFF. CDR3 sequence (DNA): TGTGCCAGCAGCTCTTTGGGACAGGGGAGAACCGGGGAGCTGTTTTTT.

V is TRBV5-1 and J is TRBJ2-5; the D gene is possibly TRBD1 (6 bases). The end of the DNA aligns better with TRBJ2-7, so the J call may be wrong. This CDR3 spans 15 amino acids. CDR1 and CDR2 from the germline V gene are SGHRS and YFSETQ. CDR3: CASTPGAEGTFEQYF. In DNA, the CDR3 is TGCGCCAGCACCCCAGGGGCAGAAGGGACCTTCGAGCAGTACTTC.

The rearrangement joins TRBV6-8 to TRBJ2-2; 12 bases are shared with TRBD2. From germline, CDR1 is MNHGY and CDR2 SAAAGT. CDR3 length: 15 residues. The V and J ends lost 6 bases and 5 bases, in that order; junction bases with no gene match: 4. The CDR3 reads CASSPTSGGTGELFF. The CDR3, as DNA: TGTGCCAGCAGCCCCACTAGCGGGGGGACCGGGGAGCTGTTTTTT.

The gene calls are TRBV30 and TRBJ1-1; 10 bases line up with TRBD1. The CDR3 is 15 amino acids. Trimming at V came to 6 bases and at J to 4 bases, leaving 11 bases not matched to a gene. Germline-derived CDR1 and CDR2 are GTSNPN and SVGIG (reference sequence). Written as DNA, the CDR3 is TGTGCCTGCGGAAAGGGGACAGGGGTATTCACTGAAGCTTTCTTT. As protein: CACGKGTGVFTEAFF.

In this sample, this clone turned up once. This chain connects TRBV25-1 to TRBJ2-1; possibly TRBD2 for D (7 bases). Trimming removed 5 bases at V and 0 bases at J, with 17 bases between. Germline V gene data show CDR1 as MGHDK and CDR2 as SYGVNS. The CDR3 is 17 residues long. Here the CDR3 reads CASSQWGGRSSYNEQFF. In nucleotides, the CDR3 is TGTGCCAGCAGTCAATGGGGGGGGCGAAGCTCCTACAATGAGCAGTTCTTC. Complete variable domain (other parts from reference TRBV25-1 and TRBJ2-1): EADIYQTPRYLVIGTGKKITLECSQTMGHDKMYWYQQDPGMELHLIHYSYGVNSTEKGDLSSESTVSRIRTEHFPLTLESARPSHTSQYLCASSQWGGRSSYNEQFFGPGTRLTVL.

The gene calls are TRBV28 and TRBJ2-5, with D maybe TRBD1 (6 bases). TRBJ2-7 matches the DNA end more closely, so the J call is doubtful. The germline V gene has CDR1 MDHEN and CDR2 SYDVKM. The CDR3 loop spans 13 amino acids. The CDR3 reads CASSNDRFYEQYF. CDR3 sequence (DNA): TGTGCCAGCAGTAACGACAGGTTTTACGAGCAGTACTTC.

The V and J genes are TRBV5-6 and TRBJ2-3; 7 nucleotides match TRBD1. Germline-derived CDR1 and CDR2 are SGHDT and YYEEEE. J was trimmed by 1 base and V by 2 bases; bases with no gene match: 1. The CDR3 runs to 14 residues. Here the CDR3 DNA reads TGTGCCAGCAGCTTTACAGGGGGCACAGATACGCAGTATTTT. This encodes CASSFTGGTDTQYF.

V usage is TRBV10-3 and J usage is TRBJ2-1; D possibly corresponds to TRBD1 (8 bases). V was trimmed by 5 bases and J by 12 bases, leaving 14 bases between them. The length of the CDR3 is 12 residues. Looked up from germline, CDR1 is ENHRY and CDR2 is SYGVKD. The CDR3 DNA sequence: TGTGCCATCAGTATGACAGGGGAGGGGCAGTTCTTC. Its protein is CAISMTGEGQFF.

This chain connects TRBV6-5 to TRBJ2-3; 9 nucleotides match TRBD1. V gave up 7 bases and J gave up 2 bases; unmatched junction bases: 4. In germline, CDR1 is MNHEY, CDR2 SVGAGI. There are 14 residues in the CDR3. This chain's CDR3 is CASKGQGNTDTQYF. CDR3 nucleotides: TGTGCCAGCAAAGGACAGGGGAACACAGATACGCAGTATTTT.

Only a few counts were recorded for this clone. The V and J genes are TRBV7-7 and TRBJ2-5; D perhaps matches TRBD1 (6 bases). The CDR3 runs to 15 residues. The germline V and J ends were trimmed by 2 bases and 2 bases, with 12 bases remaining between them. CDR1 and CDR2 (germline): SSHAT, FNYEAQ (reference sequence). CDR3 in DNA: TGTGCCAGCAGCTTAACACGAGACAGGCAAGAGACCCAGTACTTC. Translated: CASSLTRDRQETQYF.

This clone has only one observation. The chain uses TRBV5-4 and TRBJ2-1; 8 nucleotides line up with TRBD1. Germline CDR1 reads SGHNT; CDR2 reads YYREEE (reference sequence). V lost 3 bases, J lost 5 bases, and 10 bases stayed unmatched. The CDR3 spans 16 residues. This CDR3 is CASSSLRTGRNNEQFF. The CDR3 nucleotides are TGTGCCAGCAGCTCCCTTCGGACAGGGCGGAACAATGAGCAGTTCTTC.

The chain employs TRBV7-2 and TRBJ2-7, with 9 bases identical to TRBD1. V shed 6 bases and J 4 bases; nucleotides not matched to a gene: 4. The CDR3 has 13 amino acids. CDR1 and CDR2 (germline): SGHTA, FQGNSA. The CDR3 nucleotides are TGTGCCAGCAGTGACAGGGGGAGATACGAGCAGTACTTC. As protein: CASSDRGRYEQYF.

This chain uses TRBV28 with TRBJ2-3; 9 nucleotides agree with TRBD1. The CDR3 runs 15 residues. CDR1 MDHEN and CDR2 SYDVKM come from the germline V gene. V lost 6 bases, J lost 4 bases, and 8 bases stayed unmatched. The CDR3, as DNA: TGTGCCAGCAGCAATGGAGGGACAGGGCCAGATACGCAGTATTTT. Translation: CASSNGGTGPDTQYF.

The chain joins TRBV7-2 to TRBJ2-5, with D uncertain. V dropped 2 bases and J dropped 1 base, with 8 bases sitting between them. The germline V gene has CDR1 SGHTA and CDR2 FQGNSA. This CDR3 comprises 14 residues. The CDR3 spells CASSLRRSQETQYF. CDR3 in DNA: TGTGCCAGCAGCTTAAGAAGGAGCCAAGAGACCCAGTACTTC.

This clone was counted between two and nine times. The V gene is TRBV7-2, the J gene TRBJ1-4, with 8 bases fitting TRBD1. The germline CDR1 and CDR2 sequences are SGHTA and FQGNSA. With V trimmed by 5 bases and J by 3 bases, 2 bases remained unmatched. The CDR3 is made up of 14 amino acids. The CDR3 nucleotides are TGTGCCAGCAGCAGGACAGGGTCTAATGAAAAACTGTTTTTT. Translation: CASSRTGSNEKLFF.